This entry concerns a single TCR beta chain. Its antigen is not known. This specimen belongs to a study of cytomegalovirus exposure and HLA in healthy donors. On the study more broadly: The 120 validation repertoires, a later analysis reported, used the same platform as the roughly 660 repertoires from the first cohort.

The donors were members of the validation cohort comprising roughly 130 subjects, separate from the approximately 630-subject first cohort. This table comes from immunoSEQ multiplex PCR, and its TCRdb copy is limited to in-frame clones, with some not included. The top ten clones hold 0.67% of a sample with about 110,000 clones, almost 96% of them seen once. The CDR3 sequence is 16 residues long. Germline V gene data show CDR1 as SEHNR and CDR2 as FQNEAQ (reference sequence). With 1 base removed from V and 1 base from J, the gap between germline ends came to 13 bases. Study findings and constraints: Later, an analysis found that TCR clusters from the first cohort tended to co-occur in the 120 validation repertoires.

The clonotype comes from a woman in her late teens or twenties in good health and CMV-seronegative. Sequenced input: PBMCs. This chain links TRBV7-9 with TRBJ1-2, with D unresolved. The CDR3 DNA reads TGTGCCAGCAGCTTAGTGGAGACCGTTGATAACTATGGCTACACCTTC. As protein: CASSLVETVDNYGYTF.